Below, 14 T cell receptor beta chains from the same sample are listed, as sequenced in a study of beta chain features in type 1 diabetes (dated by TCRdb to 2016 to 2018). Library method: the immunoSEQ multiplex PCR assay. The High Capacity cDNA Reverse Transcription Kit was used to reverse transcribe all of the isolated RNA, meaning that expressed TCRB transcripts were what got sequenced. TCRdb retrieved this table from immuneACCESS and kept in-frame rearrangements only. Not all clones are present; in checked studies, unresolved V genes account for under half, and no reason is known for the remainder. This sample has roughly 170,000 clones in its table, and roughly an eighth of those were observed once. About 0.58% of the sample rests with the top ten. Sample: central memory CD4+ T cells from blood. The receptors derive from a young woman in good health.

The rearrangement uses TRBV5-6 and TRBJ1-1, with D maybe TRBD1 (6 bases). CDR1 SGHDT and CDR2 YYEEEE come from the germline V gene. Deletions cut 1 base from V and 4 bases from J, with 11 bases between. CDR3 length equals 14 residues. The CDR3 nucleotides are TGTGCCAGCAGCTTGTACAGGGCGGGCACTGAAGCTTTCTTT. It specifies CASSLYRAGTEAFF.

The chain recombines TRBV28 with TRBJ2-3; 12 bases line up with TRBD2. The junction had 11 bases not matched to a gene; V was cut back by 5 bases and J by 2 bases. Germline CDR1 MDHEN, CDR2 SYDVKM. CDR3 size: 18 residues. The CDR3 nucleotides read TGTGCCAGCAGTACACCTGGTGGGACTAGCGGGTACACAGATACGCAGTATTTT. Amino acid sequence: CASSTPGGTSGYTDTQYF.

A few counts support this clone. The V and J genes are TRBV7-8 and TRBJ2-7; 10 bases line up with TRBD1. CDR3 size: 13 residues. J lost 3 bases, V lost 4 bases, and 0 bases had no gene match. Germline V gene sequence: CDR1 SGHVS, CDR2 FQNEAQ. The CDR3 is CASSWDRGYEQYF. The CDR3, as DNA: TGTGCCAGCAGCTGGGACAGGGGCTACGAGCAGTACTTC.

The V gene is TRBV20-1, the J gene TRBJ2-7; no clear D gene. The CDR3 runs to 11 residues. CDR1 is DFQATT, CDR2 SNEGSKA, per germline (reference sequence). V lost 5 bases, J lost 11 bases, and 16 bases lay in between. The DNA for the CDR3 is TGCAGTGCTCGATCGGAGCCACGAGAGTACTTC. Amino acids: CSARSEPREYF.

V gene TRBV7-8 combines with J gene TRBJ2-7; a possible D gene is TRBD1 (6 bases). With 6 bases removed from V and 1 base from J, the gap between germline ends came to 13 bases. CDR1 is SGHVS and CDR2 is FQNEAQ in the germline V gene. CDR3 length: 14 amino acids. CDR3 coding DNA: TGTGCCAGCAGTTACCGGGACAATTCCTACGAGCAGTACTTC. This encodes CASSYRDNSYEQYF.

This clone was observed many times. The rearrangement links TRBV4-3 to TRBJ2-4; D is ambiguous. Germline-derived CDR1 and CDR2 are LGHNA and YSLEER. This CDR3 has 16 amino acids. Trimming shortened V by 0 bases and J by 8 bases, and 17 bases separated the two germline ends. The DNA of the CDR3 is TGCGCCAGCAGCCAAGATCAACCTAGTAGAGGTGACATTCAGTACTTC. Its translation is CASSQDQPSRGDIQYF.

J is TRBJ1-2 and V is TRBV28, with 11 bases aligning to TRBD1. Germline V CDR1 and CDR2: MDHEN, SYDVKM. The CDR3 contains 13 residues. The V segment lost 4 bases and the J segment 7 bases; nucleotides outside the gene matches: 2. CDR3: CASSSDRGLGYTF. DNA of the CDR3: TGTGCCAGCAGTTCGGACAGGGGGCTTGGCTACACCTTC.

V gene TRBV2 combines with J gene TRBJ2-5, with 7 positions matching TRBD2. The CDR3 is made up of 12 amino acids. The J segment lost 5 bases and the V segment lost 8 bases, leaving 5 bases of the junction unmatched. Germline loops: CDR1 SNHLY, CDR2 FYNNEI. Here the CDR3 reads CASGGLGETQYF. DNA of the CDR3: TGTGCCAGCGGCGGACTAGGGGAGACCCAGTACTTC. Using reference TRBV2 and TRBJ2-5 for the parts outside the CDR3, the full variable domain is EPEVTQTPSHQVTQMGQEVILRCVPISNHLYFYWYRQILGQKVEFLVSFYNNEISEKSEIFDDQFSVERPDGSNFTLKIRSTKLEDSAMYFCASGGLGETQYFGPGTRLLVL.

In its sample, this clone was seen a few times. This CDR3 is also generated by other DNA sequences in the sample. V is TRBV29-1 and J is TRBJ2-1; 12 nucleotides line up with TRBD1. The germline V gene has CDR1 SQVTM and CDR2 ANQGSEA. The CDR3 covers 13 residues. V shed 7 bases and J 7 bases; nucleotides not matched to a gene: 5. CDR3 nucleotides: TGCAGCGGGGGACAGGGGGCGGGGAATGAGCAGTTCTTC. This codes for CSGGQGAGNEQFF.

This sequence joins TRBV7-3 and TRBJ2-1; 16 positions agree with TRBD2. The germline CDR1 and CDR2 sequences are SGHTA and FQGTGA. This CDR3 has 19 amino acids. Trimming cost V 5 bases and J 0 bases; bases outside gene matches: 7. The CDR3, as DNA: TGTGCCAGCAGCCCAAGGGGACTAGCGGGAGGGAGCTCCTACAATGAGCAGTTCTTC. It translates to CASSPRGLAGGSSYNEQFF. Based on the CDR3 plus reference TRBV7-3 and TRBJ2-1, the full variable domain is GAGVSQTPSNKVTEKGKYVELRCDPISGHTALYWYRQSLGQGPEFLIYFQGTGAADDSGLPNDRFFAVRPEGSVSTLKIQRTERGDSAVYLCASSPRGLAGGSSYNEQFFGPGTRLTVL.

The rearrangement joins TRBV6-1 to TRBJ2-7; TRBD1 aligns across 8 bases. Trimming took 9 bases from V and 3 from J; bases not matched to a gene: 4. Germline CDR1 reads MNHNS; CDR2 reads SASEGT. The CDR3 loop spans 12 amino acids. CDR3 region: CASGQGIYEQYF. CDR3 DNA: TGTGCCAGTGGACAGGGTATCTACGAGCAGTACTTC.

The rearrangement uses TRBV7-2 and TRBJ1-2, with 9 bases lining up with TRBD1. The germline V gene encodes CDR1 SGHTA and CDR2 FQGNSA. V gave up 5 bases and J gave up 4 bases; unmatched junction bases: 8. The CDR3 is made up of 15 amino acids. CDR3 coding DNA: TGTGCCAGCAGCCTAAGGGACAGGGATGTCTATGGCTACACCTTC. Its protein is CASSLRDRDVYGYTF.

As concerns this clone: Other DNA sequences within the sample encode an identical CDR3. The V call is TRBV25-1, the J call TRBJ2-3; 13 bases line up with TRBD2. The V segment lost 4 bases and the J segment 2 bases; nucleotides outside the gene matches: 3. CDR1 MGHDK and CDR2 SYGVNS come from the germline V gene. The CDR3 contains 16 residues. CDR3 sequence reads: CASSGGLAGNTDTQYF. The CDR3 DNA reads TGTGCCAGCAGTGGGGGACTAGCGGGAAACACAGATACGCAGTATTTT.

This clone has more than one count but fewer than ten. The chain is built from TRBV15 and TRBJ2-2, with D unclear. The CDR3 totals 13 residues. Trimming cost V 0 bases and J 8 bases, with 7 bases left between them. Germline V gene data show CDR1 as LNHNV and CDR2 as YYDKDF (reference sequence). The CDR3 DNA reads as TGTGCCACCAGCAGAGAGATGCGGGGGGAGCTGTTTTTT. This sequence encodes CATSREMRGELFF.